These T cell receptor beta chains were read from a single sample in a study of blood T cell repertoires in COVID-19. Data came from immunoSEQ multiplex PCR; TCRdb stores just in-frame clones and leaves some out. Seen here are fewer than 500,000 clones, roughly 90% observed once, and the top ten hold approximately 4.5%. The sequenced sample consisted of peripheral blood. Receptors were obtained from a woman aged 25-40 years with acute or convalescent COVID-19. Each CDR3 is given with its conserved first and last residue. D genes are given only for firm matches. Clone sizes are given selectively: once, few, many, or a class where the clone is expanded.

size: few
J: TRBJ2-1
V: TRBV11-2
D: TRBD1
DNA: TGTGCCAGCAGCCCACTTCTTACAGGGGTCTATGAGCAGTTCTTC
CDR3: CASSPLLTGVYEQFF

size: .
J: TRBJ1-6
V: TRBV6-5
D: .
DNA: TGTGCCAGCACCCGGGGGAGGGCGGATAATTCACCCCTCCACTTT
CDR3: CASTRGRADNSPLHF

size: few
J: TRBJ2-7
V: TRBV5-1
D: TRBD1
DNA: TGCGCCAGCAGCTTGGGTTTGCAGGGGGCGGCCGAGCAGTACTTC
CDR3: CASSLGLQGAAEQYF

size: .
J: TRBJ1-3
V: TRBV4-1
D: .
DNA: TGCGCCAGCAGCCAAGTGATAGGACTCTCTGGAAACACCATATATTTT
CDR3: CASSQVIGLSGNTIYF

size: .
J: TRBJ1-6
V: TRBV5-1
D: .
DNA: TGCGCCAGCCCGAAGAGCTCCTATAATTCACCCCTCCACTTT
CDR3: CASPKSSYNSPLHF

size: .
J: TRBJ2-7
V: TRBV30
D: TRBD2
DNA: TGTGCCTGGAGTGTACAGGCTAGCGGGGGTGAAGGCGAGCAGTACTTC
CDR3: CAWSVQASGGEGEQYF

size: .
J: TRBJ1-2
V: TRBV5-4
D: .
DNA: TGTGCCAGCAGCTTGGGGGGGCCAACACAGAACTATGGCTACACCTTC
CDR3: CASSLGGPTQNYGYTF

size: .
J: TRBJ2-2
V: TRBV7-8
D: .
DNA: TGTGCCAGCAGCCTGGACAGCGCCGGGGAGCTGTTTTTT
CDR3: CASSLDSAGELFF

size: .
J: TRBJ2-7
V: TRBV24-1
D: .
DNA: TGTGCCACCAGTGAGCCCCCCGCGGCCTACGAGCAGTACTTC
CDR3: CATSEPPAAYEQYF

size: .
J: TRBJ2-2
V: TRBV10-3
D: .
DNA: TGTGCCATCAGTGAGGGGCCGTTAAACACCGGGGAGCTGTTTTTT
CDR3: CAISEGPLNTGELFF